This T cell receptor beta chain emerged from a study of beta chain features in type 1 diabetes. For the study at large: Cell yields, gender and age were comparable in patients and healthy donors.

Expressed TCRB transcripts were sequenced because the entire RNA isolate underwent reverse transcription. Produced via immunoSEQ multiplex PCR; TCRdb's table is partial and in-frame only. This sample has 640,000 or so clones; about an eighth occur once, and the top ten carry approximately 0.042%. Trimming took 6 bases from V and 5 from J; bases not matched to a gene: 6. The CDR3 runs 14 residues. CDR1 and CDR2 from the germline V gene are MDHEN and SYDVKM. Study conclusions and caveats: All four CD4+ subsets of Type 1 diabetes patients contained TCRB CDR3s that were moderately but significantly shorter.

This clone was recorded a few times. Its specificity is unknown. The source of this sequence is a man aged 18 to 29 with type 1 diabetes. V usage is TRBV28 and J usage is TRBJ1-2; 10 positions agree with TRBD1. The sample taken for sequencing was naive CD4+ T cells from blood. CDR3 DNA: TGTGCCAGCAGCCAGGGACAGGGGACTTATGGCTACACCTTC. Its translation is CASSQGQGTYGYTF.